A single sample gave rise to the 24 T cell receptor beta chains below, sequenced in a study of PD-1 blockade in classical Hodgkin lymphoma. Sequencing was performed with immunoSEQ multiplex PCR; in TCRdb, only in-frame clones are kept and a portion is missing. The sample holds approximately 25,000 clones; 81% are singletons and the top ten take around 20%. No patient escaped relapse after autologous stem cell transplantation, and brentuximab vedotin exposure varied. Sequenced here: peripheral blood mononuclear cells (PBMCs), sampled before the second cycle of nivolumab. The source is a human donor with classical Hodgkin lymphoma.

V is TRBV19 and J is TRBJ2-7; 8 nucleotides match TRBD1. Germline lookup yields CDR1 LNHDA and CDR2 SQIVND (reference sequence). This CDR3 has 16 amino acids. J lost 5 bases, V lost 5 bases, and 14 bases had no gene match. CDR3 residues: CASSALGTGINNEQYF. CDR3 nucleotide sequence: TGTGCCAGTAGTGCACTTGGGACAGGCATAAATAACGAGCAGTACTTC.

This clone has a single count. The chain links TRBV18 to TRBJ1-2; 7 bases are a match to TRBD1. Germline V gene data show CDR1 as KGHSH and CDR2 as LQKENI. The CDR3 is 15 amino acids. The J segment lost 3 bases and the V segment lost 3 bases, leaving 7 bases of the junction unmatched. The chain's CDR3 is CASSPIYQGDYGYTF. Here the CDR3 DNA reads TGTGCCAGCTCACCGATATACCAGGGGGACTATGGCTACACCTTC.

The gene calls are TRBV5-1 and TRBJ1-3; D is perhaps TRBD1 (6 bases). This CDR3 contains 19 residues. V lost 4 bases, J lost 1 base, and 24 bases lay in between. Looked up from germline, CDR1 is SGHRS and CDR2 is YFSETQ. CDR3: CASSPGPPQGKPSGNTIYF. In nucleotides, the CDR3 is TGCGCCAGCAGCCCCGGACCCCCCCAGGGGAAACCTTCTGGAAACACCATATATTTT.

The V and J genes are TRBV5-1 and TRBJ2-5, with 8 nucleotides matching TRBD1. With 0 bases clipped from V and 1 base from J, the junction kept 2 bases outside the gene matches. Germline values: CDR1 SGHRS, CDR2 YFSETQ. CDR3 length equals 15 residues. CDR3 sequence: CASSLGQGPQETQYF. The CDR3 nucleotides are TGCGCCAGCAGCTTGGGACAGGGGCCCCAAGAGACCCAGTACTTC.

This chain connects TRBV19 to TRBJ2-7, with 7 bases that match TRBD1. CDR1 and CDR2 (germline): LNHDA, SQIVND (reference sequence). This CDR3 is 16 amino acids long. V gave up 1 base and J gave up 0 bases; unmatched junction bases: 6. The CDR3 DNA sequence: TGTGCCAGTAGTATAGCGGGACAGTCCTTCTCCTACGAGCAGTACTTC. Translated: CASSIAGQSFSYEQYF.

The J gene is TRBJ1-1, the V gene TRBV5-4; 8 nucleotides agree with TRBD1. V was clipped by 2 bases and J by 5 bases; unmatched bases: 5. Germline assignment: CDR1 SGHNT and CDR2 YYREEE (reference sequence). The CDR3 is made up of 14 amino acids. DNA for the CDR3: TGTGCCAGCAGCTTCCAGGGGGCAGGAACTGAAGCTTTCTTT. Translated: CASSFQGAGTEAFF.

The rearrangement joins TRBV4-2 to TRBJ1-4, with D unresolved. With 3 bases removed from V and 8 bases from J, the gap between germline ends came to 13 bases. Germline V lookup: CDR1 LGHNA, CDR2 YNFKEQ. The CDR3 has 14 amino acids. The CDR3 loop is CASSQTRSGEKLFF. CDR3 sequence (DNA): TGTGCCAGCAGCCAGACTAGGTCGGGAGAAAAACTGTTTTTT.

This sequence joins TRBV5-4 and TRBJ2-3, with D possibly being TRBD2 (6 bases). With 1 base removed from V and 6 bases from J, the gap between germline ends came to 15 bases. The CDR3 loop spans 15 amino acids. Germline lookup yields CDR1 SGHNT and CDR2 YYREEE (reference sequence). The CDR3 sequence is CASSLLTGAYDTQYF. DNA for the CDR3: TGTGCCAGCAGCTTGCTCACGGGAGCCTACGATACGCAGTATTTT.

The chain couples TRBV28 to TRBJ2-1; a weak D match, TRBD2 (6 bases). Germline-derived CDR1 and CDR2 are MDHEN and SYDVKM. Trimming stripped 6 bases from V and 8 bases from J, with 17 bases between. CDR3 size: 14 residues. The CDR3 is CASSPGLKYDEQFF. The DNA of the CDR3 is TGTGCCAGCAGCCCGGGACTCAAGTACGATGAGCAGTTCTTC.

The V and J genes are TRBV14 and TRBJ2-5; D is undetermined. Deletions cut 5 bases from V and 4 bases from J, with 5 bases between. Germline CDR1 SGHDN, CDR2 FVKESK. The CDR3 spans 11 residues. CDR3 sequence: CASSYSETQYF. CDR3 in DNA: TGTGCCAGCAGCTATTCAGAGACCCAGTACTTC.

The chain links TRBV4-1 to TRBJ2-2; D gene ambiguous. The CDR3 totals 15 residues. V lost 0 bases and J 4 bases, leaving 9 bases between the germline ends. Germline lookup yields CDR1 MGHRA and CDR2 YSYEKL. CDR3 loop: CASSQDRALTGELFF. For the CDR3, the DNA is TGCGCCAGCAGCCAAGATCGAGCTCTCACCGGGGAGCTGTTTTTT.

The chain couples TRBV9 to TRBJ1-1; tentative D call: TRBD1 (5 bases). Germline lookup yields CDR1 SGDLS and CDR2 YYNGEE. The V end lost 4 bases, the J end lost 4 bases, and 11 bases lay between the germline ends. The CDR3 loop spans 13 amino acids. The CDR3 spells CASSPDGGTEAFF. The DNA for the CDR3 is TGTGCCAGCAGCCCAGATGGGGGCACTGAAGCTTTCTTT.

Relative to its sample, this clone is large. The rearrangement uses TRBV5-4 and TRBJ1-6; D gene uncertain. Per the germline V gene, CDR1 is SGHNT and CDR2 is YYREEE (reference sequence). Trimming took 0 bases from V and 7 from J, leaving 8 bases between them. The CDR3 is 14 residues long. This CDR3 reads CASSLASKNSPLHF. The CDR3 coding sequence is TGTGCCAGCAGCTTGGCTTCAAAGAATTCACCCCTCCACTTT.

This chain links TRBV5-1 with TRBJ2-3; the D is unclear. V shed 2 bases and J shed 5 bases, with 3 bases lying between them. The CDR3 contains 11 residues. CDR1 is SGHRS, CDR2 YFSETQ, per germline. CDR3 protein: CASSLKDTQYF. The CDR3 nucleotides are TGCGCCAGCAGCTTAAAAGATACGCAGTATTTT.

The chain carries TRBV7-8 and TRBJ1-5; D ambiguous. Trimming pared 2 bases from V and 9 bases from J, leaving 11 bases between. This CDR3 comprises 13 residues. Germline CDR1 and CDR2: SGHVS and FQNEAQ. As DNA, the CDR3 is TGTGCCAGCAGCTTATTGGAGGGTTGGCCCCAGCATTTT. This sequence encodes CASSLLEGWPQHF.

The chain has TRBV5-6 and TRBJ1-1; no definite D call. V was pared by 3 bases and J by 5 bases, with 11 bases between. Germline V lookup: CDR1 SGHDT, CDR2 YYEEEE. The CDR3 contains 13 residues. CDR3 amino acids: CASSWKGNTEAFF. Written as DNA, the CDR3 is TGTGCCAGCAGCTGGAAGGGAAATACTGAAGCTTTCTTT.

This chain connects TRBV7-9 to TRBJ2-1; 7 bases align to TRBD1. The germline gives CDR1 SEHNR, CDR2 FQNEAQ (reference sequence). The CDR3 is 16 residues long. V shed 5 bases and J 8 bases; nucleotides not matched to a gene: 15. CDR3 in amino acids: CASSPRGRLPTDEQFF. The CDR3 nucleotides are TGTGCCAGCAGCCCAAGGGGGCGGCTACCGACGGATGAGCAGTTCTTC.

For this clone: Other DNA sequences of this sample code for an identical CDR3. The V call is TRBV18, the J call TRBJ2-7; weak D call: TRBD1 (6 bases). CDR1 KGHSH and CDR2 LQKENI come from the germline V gene. V was pared by 2 bases and J by 0 bases, with 8 bases between. This CDR3 has 14 residues. The CDR3 DNA follows: TGTGCCAGCTCACCAACAGGGCCCTCCTACGAGCAGTACTTC. This sequence encodes CASSPTGPSYEQYF.

The rearrangement joins TRBV9 to TRBJ2-5; the D is unclear. There are 17 residues in the CDR3. Trimming removed 1 base at V and 6 bases at J, with 22 bases between. Germline assignment: CDR1 SGDLS and CDR2 YYNGEE. The CDR3 loop reads CASSVLTLLEVRKTQYF. DNA for the CDR3: TGTGCCAGCAGCGTACTGACCCTTTTGGAAGTTAGAAAGACCCAGTACTTC.

The rearrangement uses TRBV7-2 and TRBJ2-1; 10 bases are shared with TRBD1. V shed 4 bases, J shed 4 bases, and the junction held 4 bases outside the gene matches. The CDR3 contains 15 residues. Germline CDR1 and CDR2: SGHTA and FQGNSA. CDR3 nucleotide sequence: TGTGCCAGCAGCTCGACAGGGGGCCTTTACAATGAGCAGTTCTTC. Its protein is CASSSTGGLYNEQFF.

This sequence joins TRBV6-5 and TRBJ1-1, with D maybe TRBD1 (5 bases). Per the germline V gene, CDR1 is MNHEY and CDR2 is SVGAGI. V lost 6 bases and J lost 1, with 9 bases in between. This CDR3 spans 13 amino acids. CDR3 nucleotide sequence: TGTGCCAGCAGCTCAGGGAGGAACACTGAAGCTTTCTTT. Residues: CASSSGRNTEAFF.

The chain's CDR3 is CASSLFGGISYNEQFF. CDR3 DNA: TGCGCCAGCAGCTTGTTCGGCGGGATATCCTACAATGAGCAGTTCTTC. This chain connects TRBV5-1 to TRBJ2-1, with a weak D call TRBD2 (6 bases). V lost 1 base, J lost 1 base, and 12 bases lay in between. Germline-derived CDR1 and CDR2 are SGHRS and YFSETQ. This CDR3 is built from 16 residues.

The J gene is TRBJ1-4, the V gene TRBV9, with TRBD1 matching 10 bases. Per the germline V gene, CDR1 is SGDLS and CDR2 is YYNGEE. The CDR3 is 18 residues long. V dropped 4 bases and J dropped 0; count of bases not matched to a gene: 9. This chain's CDR3 is CASSPRDRGVATNEKLFF. The CDR3 nucleotides read TGTGCCAGCAGCCCGCGGGACAGGGGAGTTGCAACTAATGAAAAACTGTTTTTT.

The genes are TRBV7-2 and TRBJ2-2; 7 positions match TRBD2. The V segment lost 1 base and the J segment 5 bases; nucleotides outside the gene matches: 4. Germline V gene lookup returns CDR1 SGHTA and CDR2 FQGNSA. This CDR3 comprises 15 residues. CDR3 residues: CASSLVLAVTGELFF. The DNA for the CDR3 is TGTGCCAGCAGCTTAGTCCTAGCGGTAACCGGGGAGCTGTTTTTT.